These T cell receptor beta chains were read from a single sample in a study of blood T cell repertoires in COVID-19. Data came from immunoSEQ multiplex PCR; TCRdb stores just in-frame clones and leaves some out. This table holds about 81,000 clones, around 86% found once. Sequences were obtained from peripheral blood. These receptors originate from a human donor in a cohort sampled during active COVID-19. Both conserved end residues are part of each CDR3. Each record gives: V gene, J gene, CDR3 protein.

TRBV12-5	TRBJ2-5	CASGPRVETQYF
TRBV10-3	TRBJ2-3	CAISVAGSLADTQYF
TRBV7-3	TRBJ2-1	CASSHGQGVNNEQFF
TRBV5-4	TRBJ2-3	CASSPSGRAKDTQYF
TRBV5-1	TRBJ2-5	CASSLGQGLGQETQYF
TRBV5-4	TRBJ1-1	CASSHAGSMNTEAFF
TRBV7-3	TRBJ2-3	CASSLTPNLGTDTQYF
TRBV28	TRBJ2-7	CASSLSGRVGSYEQYF
TRBV6-5	TRBJ1-1	CASSLVPGVTEAFF
TRBV7-2	TRBJ1-2	CASSRTGQGMGGGGYTF
TRBV5-1	TRBJ2-5	CASSRTSGSPETQYF
TRBV11-2	TRBJ2-7	CASSFERGTYEQYF
TRBV27	TRBJ2-1	CASSLAGGPDNEQFF
TRBV28	TRBJ2-7	CASIGGTSYEQYF
TRBV19	TRBJ2-7	CASSQGAGEQYF
TRBV7-3	TRBJ2-2	CASSLGVLAGGTGELFF
TRBV15	TRBJ2-5	CATSREGGLTETQYF
TRBV5-1	TRBJ1-1	CASSVGPQGTTEAFF
TRBV11-2	TRBJ1-5	CASSLGDNNQPQHF
TRBV24-1	TRBJ2-7	CATSGDRGYEQYF